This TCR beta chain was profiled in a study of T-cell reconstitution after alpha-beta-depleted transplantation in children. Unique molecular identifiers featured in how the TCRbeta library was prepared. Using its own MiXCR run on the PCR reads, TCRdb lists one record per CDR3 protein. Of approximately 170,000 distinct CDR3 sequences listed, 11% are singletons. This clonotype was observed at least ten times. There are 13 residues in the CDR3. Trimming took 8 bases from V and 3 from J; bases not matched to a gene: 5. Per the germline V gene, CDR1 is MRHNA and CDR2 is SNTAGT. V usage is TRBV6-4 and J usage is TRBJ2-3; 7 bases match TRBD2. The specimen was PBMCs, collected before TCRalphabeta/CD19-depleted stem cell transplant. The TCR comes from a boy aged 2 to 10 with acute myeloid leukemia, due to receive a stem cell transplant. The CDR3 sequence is CASAAGETDTQYF. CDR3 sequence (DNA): TGTGCCAGCGCGGCGGGAGAGACAGATACGCAGTATTTT.